This T cell receptor (beta chain) was identified during a study of technical replicates of blood from a handful of donors. TCRdb's copy holds only in-frame clones and misses some; the assay was immunoSEQ multiplex PCR. The repertoire holds about 71,000 clones, with around nine tenths as singletons. This clonotype was obtained from a human donor in good health. Sequencing was carried out using T cells isolated from PBMCs.

The CDR3 is CASSLGPGQGGNEQYF. DNA of the CDR3: TGTGCCAGCAGCTTAGGCCCCGGACAGGGAGGGAACGAGCAGTACTTC. This chain uses TRBV11-2 with TRBJ2-7; perhaps TRBD1 as D (8 bases). Germline-derived CDR1 and CDR2 are SGHAT and FQNNGV. The ends were cut back, 1 base at V and 5 bases at J, with 18 bases in the middle. CDR3 length equals 16 residues.